A selection of T cell receptor beta chains follows, all from one sample in a study of T cell responses to AZD1222 COVID-19 vaccine. TCRdb's table, derived via immunoSEQ multiplex PCR, lists solely in-frame clones and lacks some. Of about 180,000 clones in the sample, 85% to 95% were seen once. The starting material was peripheral blood, obtained 28 days after the second dose of the MenACWY control vaccine. The origin of the receptors is an adult who received the MenACWY meningococcal vaccine as a control. Each CDR3 is given with its conserved first and last residue. Fields, in order: J gene, V gene, clone size, D gene, CDR3 DNA, CDR3 protein. A D gene is named only where the DNA matches it firmly. Rows may omit the clone size; those that give it use once, few, many or a size class.

J gene: TRBJ1-3; V gene: TRBV10-3; clone size: NA; D gene: TRBD1; CDR3 DNA: TGTGCCATCAGGGGACAGGGGGAAAACACCATATATTTT; CDR3 protein: CAIRGQGENTIYF
J gene: TRBJ2-3; V gene: TRBV5-1; clone size: NA; D gene: TRBD2; CDR3 DNA: TGCGCCAGCACCTTGGGGGCTAGCGGGGGGGCCGAGAATACGCAGTATTTT; CDR3 protein: CASTLGASGGAENTQYF
J gene: TRBJ2-2; V gene: TRBV4-2; clone size: once; D gene: TRBD1; CDR3 DNA: TGTGCCAGCAGCCAAGAAGGGACAGGGTTAACCGGGGAGCTGTTTTTT; CDR3 protein: CASSQEGTGLTGELFF
J gene: TRBJ2-7; V gene: TRBV4-1; clone size: NA; D gene: TRBD1; CDR3 DNA: TGCGCCAGCAGCCTAGGGACAGACTACGAGCAGTACTTC; CDR3 protein: CASSLGTDYEQYF
J gene: TRBJ1-1; V gene: TRBV5-1; clone size: NA; D gene: NA; CDR3 DNA: TGCGCCAGCATAGGGGACTCGTTTTACACTGAAGCTTTCTTT; CDR3 protein: CASIGDSFYTEAFF
J gene: TRBJ1-1; V gene: TRBV19; clone size: NA; D gene: NA; CDR3 DNA: TGTGCCAGTAGTTTACCGGGGGGGGGCACTGAAGCTTTCTTT; CDR3 protein: CASSLPGGGTEAFF
J gene: TRBJ1-1; V gene: TRBV15; clone size: NA; D gene: NA; CDR3 DNA: TGTGCCACCAGCAGGGAAGGGACTGAAGCTTTCTTT; CDR3 protein: CATSREGTEAFF
J gene: TRBJ2-3; V gene: TRBV5-1; clone size: NA; D gene: TRBD2; CDR3 DNA: TGCGCCAGCAGCAAGACTAGCGGGGGCGCGGATACGCAGTATTTT; CDR3 protein: CASSKTSGGADTQYF
J gene: TRBJ2-1; V gene: TRBV6-4; clone size: NA; D gene: NA; CDR3 DNA: TGTGCCAGCAGTGCCGGAGGGGATGAGCAGTTCTTC; CDR3 protein: CASSAGGDEQFF
J gene: TRBJ1-2; V gene: TRBV7-2; clone size: few; D gene: NA; CDR3 DNA: TGTGCCAGCAGCTTGGGTTGGGCAGGCAGGTGGGACCTCTATGGCTACACCTTC; CDR3 protein: CASSLGWAGRWDLYGYTF
J gene: TRBJ1-1; V gene: TRBV18; clone size: NA; D gene: NA; CDR3 DNA: TGTGCCAGCTCACCATTTACGGGGGACACTGAAGCTTTCTTT; CDR3 protein: CASSPFTGDTEAFF
J gene: TRBJ1-5; V gene: TRBV10-3; clone size: NA; D gene: NA; CDR3 DNA: TGTGCCATCAGTGAGTCCGGCCCGCGGGTTCAGCCCCAGCATTTT; CDR3 protein: CAISESGPRVQPQHF
J gene: TRBJ2-5; V gene: TRBV11-2; clone size: once; D gene: NA; CDR3 DNA: TGTGCCAGCAGTTCGGGACTGGGGGAGACCCAGTACTTC; CDR3 protein: CASSSGLGETQYF
J gene: TRBJ2-7; V gene: TRBV28; clone size: NA; D gene: NA; CDR3 DNA: TGTGCCAGCAGTTCAGTGGCTCCTCCGTCTGGGCAGTACTTC; CDR3 protein: CASSSVAPPSGQYF
J gene: TRBJ1-1; V gene: TRBV15; clone size: NA; D gene: NA; CDR3 DNA: TGTGCCACCAGCGGCGAGGGGGGGGACACTGAAGCTTTCTTT; CDR3 protein: CATSGEGGDTEAFF
J gene: TRBJ2-7; V gene: TRBV7-8; clone size: NA; D gene: NA; CDR3 DNA: TGTGCCAGCAGCTTAGCAGTTGCCTACGAGCAGTACTTC; CDR3 protein: CASSLAVAYEQYF
J gene: TRBJ2-2; V gene: TRBV3-1/TRBV3-2; clone size: NA; D gene: TRBD1; CDR3 DNA: TGTGCCAGCAGTCCTGACAGGGGGCACACCGGGGAGCTGTTTTTT; CDR3 protein: CASSPDRGHTGELFF
J gene: TRBJ1-5; V gene: TRBV7-9; clone size: NA; D gene: NA; CDR3 DNA: TGTGCCAGCAGCTTAGGGACGGGTTGGGGTCAGCCCCAGCATTTT; CDR3 protein: CASSLGTGWGQPQHF
J gene: TRBJ1-2; V gene: TRBV7-2; clone size: NA; D gene: NA; CDR3 DNA: TGTGCCAGCACCTTACAGGGAGGGGGCTATGGCTACACCTTC; CDR3 protein: CASTLQGGGYGYTF
J gene: TRBJ1-6; V gene: TRBV30; clone size: NA; D gene: TRBD1; CDR3 DNA: TGTGCCTGGACCGGACAGGGGCTGGGTTCACCCCTCCACTTT; CDR3 protein: CAWTGQGLGSPLHF
J gene: TRBJ1-5; V gene: TRBV19; clone size: NA; D gene: TRBD1; CDR3 DNA: TGTGCCAGTAGTATAAACAGGGGGCAGGGTCAGCCCCAGCATTTT; CDR3 protein: CASSINRGQGQPQHF
J gene: TRBJ2-5; V gene: TRBV7-7; clone size: NA; D gene: NA; CDR3 DNA: TGTGCTAGCAGCTTAGTTGGGGGGCAAGGAGAGACCCAGTACTTC; CDR3 protein: CASSLVGGQGETQYF
J gene: TRBJ1-5; V gene: TRBV7-2; clone size: NA; D gene: NA; CDR3 DNA: TGTGCCAGCAGCTTAGAAAGATATCAGCCCCAGCATTTT; CDR3 protein: CASSLERYQPQHF
J gene: TRBJ1-2; V gene: TRBV2; clone size: NA; D gene: TRBD1; CDR3 DNA: TGTGCCAGCGCCACTTCCGGGACAGGGTCTTATGGCTACACCTTC; CDR3 protein: CASATSGTGSYGYTF